A single sample is the source of the 17 T cell receptor beta chains below, sequenced in a study of early T cells in non-severe SARS-CoV-2 infection. TCRdb re-analysed the 5' RACE reads in MiXCR, keeping a single row per CDR3 protein. Here the sample spans 60,000 to 75,000 distinct CDR3 sequences, 9% to 15% being singletons. Sequences were obtained from whole blood. The receptors come from an adult who was a healthcare worker with PCR-confirmed SARS-CoV-2 infection or an uninfected control (not recorded which).

This chain joins TRBV29-1 and TRBJ1-2; tentative D call: TRBD1 (6 bases). Trimming removed 7 bases from V and 3 bases from J, with 15 bases in between. This CDR3 has 13 amino acids. Germline V gene lookup returns CDR1 SQVTM and CDR2 ANQGSEA. In DNA, the CDR3 is TGCAGCGCCCCGCAGGCAGGGGACTATGGCTACACCTTC. Residues: CSAPQAGDYGYTF.

A note on this clonotype: A read error may be the cause here, since a much bigger clone is one base away. This chain links TRBV29-1 with TRBJ1-1; D not certain. CDR3 length: 11 residues. CDR1 and CDR2 (germline): SQVTM, ANQGSEA. The CDR3, as DNA: TGCAGCGTTGCAGCCCGGCGTGAAGCTCTCTTT. It yields the protein CSVAARREALF.

The rearrangement joins TRBV18 to TRBJ2-1, with unresolved D. This CDR3 has 14 residues. Trimming left V 3 bases short and J 3 bases short, with 9 bases between. The germline V gene encodes CDR1 KGHSH and CDR2 LQKENI. The CDR3 here is CASSPSANYNEQFF. The DNA for the CDR3 is TGTGCCAGCTCACCTTCTGCTAACTACAATGAGCAGTTCTTC.

The sample holds a few counts of this clonotype. The rearrangement links TRBV29-1 to TRBJ2-2, with 11 bases identical to TRBD2. Germline CDR1 reads SQVTM; CDR2 reads ANQGSEA. The CDR3 covers 18 residues. J gave up 6 bases and V 5 bases, and 17 bases lay outside the gene matches. CDR3 region: CSVLLAGAALFGAGELFF. The CDR3 DNA reads TGCAGCGTTTTACTAGCGGGGGCAGCCCTTTTTGGGGCCGGGGAGCTGTTTTTT.

The chain joins TRBV18 to TRBJ1-2; 12 positions match TRBD1. V trimming: 2 bases; J trimming: 8 bases; junction bases outside the gene matches: 6. The CDR3 runs 15 residues. Germline CDR1 and CDR2: KGHSH and LQKENI. CDR3 amino acids: CASSPGTGGLLGYTF. CDR3 nucleotide sequence: TGTGCCAGCTCACCAGGGACAGGGGGCCTTTTGGGCTACACCTTC.

There are many counts of this clonotype. The CDR3 nucleotides read TGCAGCGTTTCGGACCCCTTAAGGGATGAGCAGTTCTTC. Protein sequence: CSVSDPLRDEQFF. This chain connects TRBV29-1 to TRBJ2-1; D remains unclear. Germline-derived CDR1 and CDR2 are SQVTM and ANQGSEA. The CDR3 runs to 13 residues. Trimming removed 5 bases from V and 8 bases from J, with 16 bases in between.

The chain joins TRBV18 to TRBJ2-1; D is ambiguous. Germline V gene lookup returns CDR1 KGHSH and CDR2 LQKENI. Between the trimmed V and J ends, which lost 2 bases and 8 bases, there was a span of 4 bases. The CDR3 runs 11 residues. The CDR3 loop reads CASSPLDEQFF. Here the CDR3 DNA reads TGTGCCAGCTCACCATTGGATGAGCAGTTCTTC.

The V and J genes are TRBV7-6 and TRBJ1-1; D is undetermined. This CDR3 contains 15 residues. Per the germline V gene, CDR1 is SGHVS and CDR2 is FNYEAQ. The CDR3, as DNA: TGTGCTTCCAGCTTAGGGCTGGGTGTGAACACTGAAGCTTTCTTT. It specifies CASSLGLGVNTEAFF.

This clonotype was seen a few times. This chain uses TRBV19 with TRBJ2-1, with D possibly being TRBD2 (6 bases). Germline CDR1 reads LNHDA; CDR2 reads SQIVND (reference sequence). This CDR3 is built from 15 residues. Trimming took off 5 bases at V and 7 bases at J, with 18 bases between the two ends. The CDR3 loop is CASSPYRMGRNEQFF. The CDR3 nucleotides read TGTGCCAGTAGTCCCTACAGGATGGGGAGGAATGAGCAGTTCTTC. Looking up the rest from reference TRBV19 and TRBJ2-1 gives the full variable domain: DGGITQSPKYLFRKEGQNVTLSCEQNLNHDAMYWYRQDPGQGLRLIYYSQIVNDFQKGDIAEGYSVSREKKESFPLTVTSAQKNPTAFYLCASSPYRMGRNEQFFGPGTRLTVL.

This clonotype was counted ten times or more. The CDR3 DNA reads TGTGCCAGCAGCCAAGTTATCGGGAATCAGCCCCAGCATTTT. Protein: CASSQVIGNQPQHF. This chain connects TRBV3-1 to TRBJ1-5, with D hard to call. CDR3 length: 14 residues. The V gene's germline CDR1 is LGHDT and CDR2 YNNKEL (reference sequence). V lost 1 base and J 4 bases, leaving 8 bases between the germline ends.

The rearrangement joins TRBV30 to TRBJ2-1; tentatively, D is TRBD2 (8 bases). CDR1 is GTSNPN and CDR2 is SVGIG in the germline V gene (reference sequence). V lost 2 bases, J lost 8 bases, and 25 bases lay in between. This CDR3 comprises 17 residues. The CDR3: CAWSSPRGGGRKYEQFF. In nucleotides, the CDR3 is TGTGCCTGGAGTTCTCCCAGAGGGGGCGGGAGGAAATATGAGCAGTTCTTC.

This clonotype was detected ten times or more. The chain joins TRBV27 to TRBJ2-7; TRBD1 or TRBD2 may be the D gene (5 bases each). Germline V CDR1 and CDR2: MNHEY, SMNVEV (reference sequence). The CDR3 extends over 16 amino acids. The germline V and J ends were trimmed by 0 bases and 2 bases, with 14 bases remaining between them. CDR3 region: CASSLSRGPRTYEQYF. Written as DNA, the CDR3 is TGTGCCAGCAGTTTATCGAGGGGCCCTAGAACCTACGAGCAGTACTTC.

This clonotype was counted a few times. The chain joins TRBV7-8 to TRBJ2-4, with D unresolved. V lost 5 bases, J lost 2 bases, and 13 bases lay in between. The CDR3 sequence is 15 residues long. Germline V gene sequence: CDR1 SGHVS, CDR2 FQNEAQ. The CDR3 DNA reads as TGTGCCAGCAGCCCTCTATGGGGAACCAAAAACATTCAGTACTTC. Translation: CASSPLWGTKNIQYF. The full variable domain, completed using reference TRBV7-8 and TRBJ2-4, is GAGVSQSPRYKVAKRGQDVALRCDPISGHVSLFWYQQALGQGPEFLTYFQNEAQLDKSGLPSDRFFAERPEGSVSTLKIQRTQQEDSAVYLCASSPLWGTKNIQYFGAGTRLSVL.

With regard to this clonotype: A much larger clone is a single base away; this may be a read error. The J gene is TRBJ2-3, the V gene TRBV4-2; D gene uncertain. The CDR3 extends over 15 amino acids. Germline values: CDR1 LGHNA, CDR2 YNFKEQ. The CDR3 nucleotides are TGTGCCACCAGCCAAGTTGAAGGGAAAGCAGATACGCAGTATTTT. Protein sequence: CATSQVEGKADTQYF.

This clonotype was counted only a few times. This sequence joins TRBV5-1 and TRBJ2-1; 9 nucleotides align to TRBD1. J was trimmed by 4 bases and V by 3 bases; bases with no gene match: 8. The CDR3 is made up of 16 amino acids. Looked up from germline, CDR1 is SGHRS and CDR2 is YFSETQ. CDR3 loop: CASSSEVGQGYNEQFF. In DNA form, the CDR3 reads TGCGCCAGCAGCTCCGAAGTAGGACAGGGGTACAATGAGCAGTTCTTC.

This clonotype was counted ten times or more. The chain joins TRBV5-6 to TRBJ2-1, with a tentative D call TRBD2 (5 bases). V lost 9 bases and J lost 4, with 20 bases in between. The V gene's germline CDR1 is SGHDT and CDR2 YYEEEE. This CDR3 is built from 15 residues. The CDR3 nucleotides read TGTGCCATACGGACGGGCGCCGAGGGATACAATGAGCAGTTCTTC. This translates into CAIRTGAEGYNEQFF.

This clonotype has only a few counts. The CDR3 sequence is CATSDGSQSGPTGELFF. The CDR3 coding sequence is TGTGCCACCAGTGATGGTAGTCAGTCCGGCCCGACCGGGGAGCTGTTTTTT. The V call is TRBV24-1, the J call TRBJ2-2; D unclear. V was pared by 3 bases and J by 5 bases, with 18 bases between. The CDR3 has 17 residues. Germline assignment: CDR1 KGHDR and CDR2 SFDVKD.